Here is one T cell receptor (beta chain) with its context. Its antigen remains unidentified. The TCR library protocol attached unique molecular identifiers to the individual cDNA molecules. TCRdb ran MiXCR on the 5' RACE reads and lists one entry per CDR3 protein. The sample consists of approximately 52,000 distinct CDR3 sequences, over 7.5% of them appearing once. Trimming shortened V by 5 bases and J by 7 bases, and 14 bases separated the two germline ends. CDR1 and CDR2 from the germline V gene are SEHNR and FQNEAQ (reference sequence). This CDR3 is built from 13 residues. The entry originates in a study of early T cells in non-severe SARS-CoV-2 infection. General study results and limits: VDJdb matches were skewed toward anti-spike CD8 T cell responses.

This sequence joins TRBV7-9 and TRBJ1-1; possibly TRBD1 for D (6 bases). This TCR derives from an adult who was a healthcare worker with PCR-confirmed SARS-CoV-2 infection or an uninfected control (not recorded which). Input material: whole blood. CDR3 nucleotide sequence: TGTGCCAGCAGCCCAGGGGCAGGTATTGAAGCTTTCTTT. This gives the protein CASSPGAGIEAFF.